The sample holds a few counts of the clone carrying this T cell receptor beta chain. The antigen is not known. Unique-molecular-identifier-tagged TCR beta cDNA libraries were used. There were about 1 to 10 million T cells, and about 540,000 cDNA molecules came from them. MiXCR, run by TCRdb on the PCR reads, gives a single entry per CDR3 protein. This table has about 820,000 distinct CDR3 sequences, about 53% appearing once. The data are from a study of post-analysis software for immune sequencing data. Overall study context: Disease courses included relapsing-remitting, secondary progressive and progressive-relapsing multiple sclerosis. Findings and caveats of the study: Same-batch samples co-clustered strongly by F measure. About 5 TRBV segments, including TRBV5-6, TRBV5-1 and TRBV20-1, were more frequent in patients than controls. Normalized Chao1 diversity was significantly lower in multiple sclerosis patients than in controls.

Trimming shortened V by 6 bases and J by 2 bases, and 14 bases separated the two germline ends. Looked up from germline, CDR1 is SGHTA and CDR2 is FQGNSA. The CDR3 is 15 residues long. The chain couples TRBV7-2 to TRBJ2-1; D perhaps matches TRBD1 (6 bases). Sequenced sample: blood. The TCR originated in a girl aged 5-17 years with multiple sclerosis. CDR3 sequence reads: CASSLRDITYNEQFF. The CDR3 region has the DNA TGTGCCAGCAGTCTACGGGACATCACCTACAATGAGCAGTTCTTC. Using reference TRBV7-2 and TRBJ2-1 for the parts outside the CDR3, the full variable domain is GAGVSQSPSNKVTEKGKDVELRCDPISGHTALYWYRQSLGQGLEFLIYFQGNSAPDKSGLPSDRFSAERTGGSVSTLTIQRTQQEDSAVYLCASSLRDITYNEQFFGPGTRLTVL.